The 8 T cell receptor beta chains reported below all come from one sample, sequenced in a study of shared T cell receptors in the human thymus. Produced via immunoSEQ multiplex PCR; TCRdb's table is partial and in-frame only. Of about 660,000 clones in the sample, 70% to 90% were seen once. Separately, the same data were catalogued under a study of human thymus T cells.

Sequenced input: thymocytes. These TCRs come from a boy under two years old with a congenital heart defect.

The rearrangement joins TRBV21-1 to TRBJ2-5; the D call of TRBD2 is as the table states it, not checked on the DNA. TRBV21-1 is recorded as a pseudogene. CDR3 length: 15 amino acids. The CDR3 DNA is TGTGCCAGCAGCAAATCCGCGCGGGTGGCAGAGACCCAGTACTTC. Its protein product is CASSKSARVAETQYF.

The rearrangement joins TRBV27 to TRBJ2-3, with D perhaps matching TRBD2 (6 bases). V lost 5 bases, J lost 2 bases, and 32 bases lay in between. The germline gives CDR1 MNHEY, CDR2 SMNVEV (reference sequence). CDR3 size: 21 residues. The CDR3 reads CASSRTVPGARRRPITDTQYF. The CDR3 nucleotides are TGTGCCAGCAGTCGTACTGTACCGGGAGCGCGACGAAGGCCCATCACAGATACGCAGTATTTT.

This clone has just a few counts. This chain connects TRBV5-6 to TRBJ2-1; 9 bases align to TRBD1. This CDR3 contains 13 residues. Germline V gene sequence: CDR1 SGHDT, CDR2 YYEEEE. Losses at the gene ends were 3 bases for V and 9 bases for J; bases not matched to a gene: 4. The CDR3 coding sequence is TGTGCCAGCAGCTCACAGGGGGCGGGTGAGCAGTTCTTC. Protein product: CASSSQGAGEQFF.

CDR3 protein: CASSAPGKPYEQYF. The CDR3 nucleotides are TGTGCCAGCAGTGCCCCGGGAAAGCCCTACGAGCAGTACTTC. The chain joins TRBV2 to TRBJ2-7; the D gene is possibly TRBD2 (5 bases). The CDR3 has 14 amino acids. Germline CDR1 reads SNHLY; CDR2 reads FYNNEI. V lost 4 bases and J 2 bases, leaving 12 bases between the germline ends.

This chain joins TRBV7-2 and TRBJ1-2; TRBD1 is a possible D gene (6 bases). The V end was cut by 5 bases, the J end by 4 bases, with 17 bases between. CDR1 and CDR2 (germline): SGHTA, FQGNSA. This CDR3 region has 15 residues. CDR3 DNA sequence: TGTGCCAGCAGCCCCAAGCAGGGGACGCTCTATGGCTACACCTTC. Its translation is CASSPKQGTLYGYTF.

V is TRBV7-2 and J is TRBJ2-4, with TRBD2 matching 16 bases. This CDR3 comprises 21 residues. Germline values: CDR1 SGHTA, CDR2 FQGNSA. Unmatched junction bases numbered 17, after V lost 0 bases and J lost 9 bases. DNA of the CDR3: TGTGCCAGCAGCTTAGCGCAACCGGGACTAGCGGGAGGGCCCTCCCAGGGCATTCAGTACTTC. Amino acid sequence: CASSLAQPGLAGGPSQGIQYF.

The rearrangement uses TRBV6-5 and TRBJ2-5, with 7 bases lining up with TRBD2. Germline V gene data show CDR1 as MNHEY and CDR2 as SVGAGI. The CDR3 extends over 14 amino acids. Losses at the gene ends were 6 bases for V and 4 bases for J; bases not matched to a gene: 8. The CDR3 region is CASSDASSGETQYF. CDR3 DNA sequence: TGTGCCAGCAGCGACGCGTCTAGCGGAGAGACCCAGTACTTC.

The chain couples TRBV11-3 to TRBJ2-1; 9 bases are shared with TRBD2. V lost 5 bases to trimming and J lost 15 bases; unmatched junction nucleotides: 5. The CDR3 is 11 amino acids. Per germline, CDR1 SGHNT and CDR2 YENEEA. CDR3 sequence: CASSQGSGRFF. CDR3 nucleotide sequence: TGTGCCAGCAGCCAAGGTAGCGGGAGGTTCTTC.